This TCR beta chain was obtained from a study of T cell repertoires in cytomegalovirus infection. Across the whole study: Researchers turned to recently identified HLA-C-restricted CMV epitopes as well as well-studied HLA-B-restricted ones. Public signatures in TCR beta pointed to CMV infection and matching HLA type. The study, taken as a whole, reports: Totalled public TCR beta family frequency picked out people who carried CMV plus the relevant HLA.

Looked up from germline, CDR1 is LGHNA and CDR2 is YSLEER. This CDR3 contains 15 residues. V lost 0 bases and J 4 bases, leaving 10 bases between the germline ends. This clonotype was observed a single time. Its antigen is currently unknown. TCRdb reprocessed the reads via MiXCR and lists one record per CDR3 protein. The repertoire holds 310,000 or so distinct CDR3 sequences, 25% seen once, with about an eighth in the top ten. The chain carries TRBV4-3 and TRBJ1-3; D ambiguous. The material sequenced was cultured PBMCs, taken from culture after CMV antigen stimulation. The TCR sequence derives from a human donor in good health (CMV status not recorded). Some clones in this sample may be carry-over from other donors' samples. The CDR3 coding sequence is TGCGCCAGCAGCCAAGATCGTTCTATGGGAAACACCATATATTTT. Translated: CASSQDRSMGNTIYF.